This TCR beta chain was sequenced for a study of PD-1 blockade in mismatch repair-deficient tumors. CDR3 length equals 13 residues. Looked up from germline, CDR1 is MNHEY and CDR2 is SMNVEV (reference sequence). The germline V and J ends were trimmed by 5 bases and 0 bases, with 5 bases remaining between them. PCR or immunohistochemistry showed mismatch repair deficiency in every enrolled patient. TCR sequencing covered three patients who responded to pembrolizumab. Sequenced by immunoSEQ multiplex PCR; TCRdb stores in-frame clones only, minus some. The sample holds 75,000 to 80,000 clones; more than 80% are singletons and the top ten take approximately 5%. As for this clone: The antigen remains undetermined.

Whole-study findings and limits: Rapid post-treatment expansion, then contraction, generally preceding radiologic response, marked tumor-resident clones.

The clonotype was recovered from an adult with mismatch repair-deficient cancer. Specimen: peripheral blood, collected 44 weeks after starting pembrolizumab. The chain is built from TRBV27 and TRBJ1-5; no clear D. CDR3 nucleotide sequence: TGTGCCAGCAGTCCCCATAGCAATCAGCCCCAGCATTTT. This codes for CASSPHSNQPQHF.